The next 5 T cell receptor beta chains were all read from a single sample in a study of blood T cell repertoires in COVID-19. Only in-frame clones appear in the TCRdb table, and some are missing; sequencing was by immunoSEQ multiplex PCR. The repertoire consists of 150,000 or so clones, with over 70% occurring once and the leading ten covering roughly 5.7%. Material: PBMCs or T cells enriched from blood (not recorded which). The origin of the receptors is a woman in her forties with acute COVID-19.

Regarding this clone: This sample includes further DNA sequences coding for the same CDR3. The chain joins TRBV28 to TRBJ2-5; D remains ambiguous. Trimming removed 5 bases at V and 4 bases at J, with 5 bases between. Germline loops: CDR1 MDHEN, CDR2 SYDVKM. The CDR3 is 11 amino acids. CDR3 nucleotides: TGTGCCAGCAGTCTAAGAGAGACCCAGTACTTC. Translating it yields CASSLRETQYF.

The chain joins TRBV6-5 to TRBJ1-2; 8 bases match TRBD1. The CDR3 has 13 residues. The germline V gene encodes CDR1 MNHEY and CDR2 SVGAGI. V gave up 4 bases and J gave up 7 bases; unmatched junction bases: 5. CDR3 region: CASSFGQGGGYTF. The DNA of the CDR3 is TGTGCCAGCAGTTTCGGACAGGGCGGTGGCTACACCTTC.

The rearrangement links TRBV12-3 or TRBV12-4 to TRBJ1-2, with TRBD1 as a possible D gene (5 bases). This CDR3 has 11 residues. The V end was cut by 7 bases, the J end by 8 bases, with 11 bases between. The CDR3 is CASTPGIGYTF. The CDR3 bases are TGTGCCAGCACCCCAGGGATAGGCTACACCTTC.

The chain has TRBV19 and TRBJ2-7; weak D call: TRBD1 (6 bases). Deletions cut 0 bases from V and 2 bases from J, with 14 bases between. Germline loops: CDR1 LNHDA, CDR2 SQIVND (reference sequence). The CDR3 covers 16 residues. The DNA of the CDR3 is TGTGCCAGTAGTATAGATCCGGGCAGGGGCCCCTACGAGCAGTACTTC. Translating it yields CASSIDPGRGPYEQYF. The full variable domain, completed using reference TRBV19 and TRBJ2-7, is DGGITQSPKYLFRKEGQNVTLSCEQNLNHDAMYWYRQDPGQGLRLIYYSQIVNDFQKGDIAEGYSVSREKKESFPLTVTSAQKNPTAFYLCASSIDPGRGPYEQYFGPGTRLTVT.

V usage is TRBV6-1 and J usage is TRBJ1-5; 8 positions agree with TRBD1. Germline loops: CDR1 MNHNS, CDR2 SASEGT. There are 19 residues in the CDR3. Unmatched junction bases numbered 14, after V lost 2 bases and J lost 2 bases. CDR3 loop: CASSEKRTGGPGGNQPQHF. The CDR3 DNA follows: TGTGCCAGCAGTGAAAAGCGTACAGGGGGACCCGGGGGCAATCAGCCCCAGCATTTT.